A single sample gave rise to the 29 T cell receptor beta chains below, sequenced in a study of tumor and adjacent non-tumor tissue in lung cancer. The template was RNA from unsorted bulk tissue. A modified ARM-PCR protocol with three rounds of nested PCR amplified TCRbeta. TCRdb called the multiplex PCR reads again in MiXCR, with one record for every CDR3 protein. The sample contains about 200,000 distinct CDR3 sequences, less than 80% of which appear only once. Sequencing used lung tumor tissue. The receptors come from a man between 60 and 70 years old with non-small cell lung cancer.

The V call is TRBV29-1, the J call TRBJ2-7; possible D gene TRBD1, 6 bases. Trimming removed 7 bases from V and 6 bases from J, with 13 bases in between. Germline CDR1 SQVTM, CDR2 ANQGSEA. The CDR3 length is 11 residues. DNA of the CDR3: TGCAGCGCGCAAAGGGGGAGCGAGCAGTACTTC. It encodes CSAQRGSEQYF.

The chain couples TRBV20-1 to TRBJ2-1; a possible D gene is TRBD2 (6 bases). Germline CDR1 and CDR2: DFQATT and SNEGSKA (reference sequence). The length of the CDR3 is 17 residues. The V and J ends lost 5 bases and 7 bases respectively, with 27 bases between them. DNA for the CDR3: TGCAGTGCTGGGGGGACCGAACTAGTGGGAGTTAAGAATGAGCAGTTCTTC. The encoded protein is CSAGGTELVGVKNEQFF.

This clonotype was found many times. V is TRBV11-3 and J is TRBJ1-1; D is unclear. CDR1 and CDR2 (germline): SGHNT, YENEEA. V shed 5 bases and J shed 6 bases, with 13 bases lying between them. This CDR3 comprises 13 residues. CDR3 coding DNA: TGTGCCAGCAGCGCCAGCCCCGGGGCTGAAGCTTTCTTT. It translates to CASSASPGAEAFF.

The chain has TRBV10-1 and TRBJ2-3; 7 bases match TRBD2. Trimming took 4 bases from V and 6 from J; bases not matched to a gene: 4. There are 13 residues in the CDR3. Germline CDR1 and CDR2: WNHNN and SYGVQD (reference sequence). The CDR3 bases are TGCGCCAGCAGTGTCGCGGGGGTGGATACGCAGTATTTT. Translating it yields CASSVAGVDTQYF.

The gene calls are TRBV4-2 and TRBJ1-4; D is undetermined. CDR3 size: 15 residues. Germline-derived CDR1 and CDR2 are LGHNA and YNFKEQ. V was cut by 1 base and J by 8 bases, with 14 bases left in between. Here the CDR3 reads CASSQGGMSGEKLFF. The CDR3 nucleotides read TGTGCCAGCAGCCAAGGAGGCATGAGCGGGGAAAAACTGTTTTTT.

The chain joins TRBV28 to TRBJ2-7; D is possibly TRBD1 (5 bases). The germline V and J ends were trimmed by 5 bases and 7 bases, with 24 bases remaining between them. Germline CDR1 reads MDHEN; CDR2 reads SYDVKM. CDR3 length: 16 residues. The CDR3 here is CASSRRQRKPFWEQYF. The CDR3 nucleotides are TGTGCCAGCAGTCGCCGACAGAGGAAACCCTTTTGGGAGCAGTACTTC.

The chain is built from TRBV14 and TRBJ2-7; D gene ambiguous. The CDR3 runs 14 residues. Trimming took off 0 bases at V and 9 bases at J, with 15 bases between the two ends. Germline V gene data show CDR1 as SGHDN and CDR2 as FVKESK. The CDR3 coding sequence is TGTGCCAGCAGCCAAGATTGGTCGTTTCAAGTGCAGTACTTC. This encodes CASSQDWSFQVQYF. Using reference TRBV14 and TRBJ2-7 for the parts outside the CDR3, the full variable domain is EAGVTQFPSHSVIEKGQTVTLRCDPISGHDNLYWYRRVMGKEIKFLLHFVKESKQDESGMPNNRFLAERTGGTYSTLKVQPAELEDSGVYFCASSQDWSFQVQYFGPGTRLTVT.

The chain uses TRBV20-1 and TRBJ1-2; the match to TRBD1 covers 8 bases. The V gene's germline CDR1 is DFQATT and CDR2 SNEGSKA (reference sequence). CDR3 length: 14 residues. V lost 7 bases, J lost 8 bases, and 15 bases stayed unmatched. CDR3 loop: CSDPIRGPKGGYTF. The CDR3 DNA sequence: TGCAGTGATCCTATCAGGGGGCCGAAAGGAGGCTACACCTTC.

CDR3 residues: CVSSSHRVSEAFF. Here the CDR3 DNA reads TGTGTCAGTAGCTCCCACAGGGTGAGTGAAGCTTTCTTT. This chain links TRBV11-2 with TRBJ1-1; possibly TRBD1 for D (6 bases). This CDR3 region has 13 residues. Germline V CDR1 and CDR2: SGHAT, FQNNGV.

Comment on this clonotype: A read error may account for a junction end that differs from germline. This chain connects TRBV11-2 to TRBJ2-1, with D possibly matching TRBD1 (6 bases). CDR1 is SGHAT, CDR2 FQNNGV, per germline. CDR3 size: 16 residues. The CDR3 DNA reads TGTGCCAGCAGCCGCGGACAGTTAAACTCCTACATTGAGCAGTTCTTC. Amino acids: CASSRGQLNSYIEQFF.

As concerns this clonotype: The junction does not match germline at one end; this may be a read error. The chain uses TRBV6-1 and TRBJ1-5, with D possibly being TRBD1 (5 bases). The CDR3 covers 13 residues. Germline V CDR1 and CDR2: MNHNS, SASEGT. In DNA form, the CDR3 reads TGTGCCAGCGAAAGGGACGGGATTCAGACCCAGCATTTT. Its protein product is CASERDGIQTQHF.

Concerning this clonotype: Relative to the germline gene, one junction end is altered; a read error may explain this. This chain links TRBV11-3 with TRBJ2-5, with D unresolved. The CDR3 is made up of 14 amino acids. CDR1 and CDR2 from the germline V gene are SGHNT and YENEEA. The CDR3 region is CASSLAYNGETRYF. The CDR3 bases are TGTGCCAGCAGCTTAGCCTATAACGGAGAGACCCGGTACTTC. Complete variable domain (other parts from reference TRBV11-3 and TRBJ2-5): EAGVVQSPRYKIIEKKQPVAFWCNPISGHNTLYWYLQNLGQGPELLIRYENEEAVDDSQLPKDRFSAERLKGVDSTLKIQPAELGDSAVYLCASSLAYNGETRYFGPGTRLLVL.

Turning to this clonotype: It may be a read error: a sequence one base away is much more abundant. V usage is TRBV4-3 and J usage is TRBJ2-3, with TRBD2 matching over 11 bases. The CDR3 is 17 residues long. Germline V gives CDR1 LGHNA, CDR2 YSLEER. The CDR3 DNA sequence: TGCGCCAGCAGCCAAGCTTCTAGCGGGGGGCGCACAGATATGCAGTATTTT. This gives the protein CASSQASSGGRTDMQYF.

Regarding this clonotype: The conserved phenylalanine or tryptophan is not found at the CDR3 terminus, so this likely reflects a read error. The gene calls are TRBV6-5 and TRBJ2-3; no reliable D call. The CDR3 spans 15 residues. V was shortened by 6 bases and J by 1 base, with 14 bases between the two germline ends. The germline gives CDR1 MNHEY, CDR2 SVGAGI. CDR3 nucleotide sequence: TGTGCCAGCAGAGACAAGGTCGCGGGCACAGATACGCAGTATCTT. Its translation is CASRDKVAGTDTQYL.

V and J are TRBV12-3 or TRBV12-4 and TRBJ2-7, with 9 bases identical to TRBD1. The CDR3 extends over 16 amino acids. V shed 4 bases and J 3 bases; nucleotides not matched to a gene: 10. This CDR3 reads CASSYRTGGASYEQYF. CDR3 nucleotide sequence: TGTGCCAGCAGTTATCGCACAGGGGGCGCCAGCTACGAGCAGTACTTC.

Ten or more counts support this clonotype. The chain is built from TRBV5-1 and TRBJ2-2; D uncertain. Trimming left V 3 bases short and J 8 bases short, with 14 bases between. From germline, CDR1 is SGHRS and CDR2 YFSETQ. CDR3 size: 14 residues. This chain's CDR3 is CASSSWASGGELFF. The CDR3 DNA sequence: TGCGCCAGCAGCTCCTGGGCCAGTGGAGGGGAGCTGTTTTTT. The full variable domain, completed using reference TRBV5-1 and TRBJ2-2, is KAGVTQTPRYLIKTRGQQVTLSCSPISGHRSVSWYQQTPGQGLQFLFEYFSETQRNKGNFPGRFSGRQFSNSRSEMNVSTLELGDSALYLCASSSWASGGELFFGEGSRLTVL.

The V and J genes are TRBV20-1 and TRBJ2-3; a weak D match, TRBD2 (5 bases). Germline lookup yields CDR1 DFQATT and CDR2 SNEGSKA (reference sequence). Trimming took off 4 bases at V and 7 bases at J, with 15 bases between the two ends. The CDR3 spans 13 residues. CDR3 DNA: TGCAGTGCTAACCAAGCGGAGCATTATACGCAGTATTTT. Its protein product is CSANQAEHYTQYF.

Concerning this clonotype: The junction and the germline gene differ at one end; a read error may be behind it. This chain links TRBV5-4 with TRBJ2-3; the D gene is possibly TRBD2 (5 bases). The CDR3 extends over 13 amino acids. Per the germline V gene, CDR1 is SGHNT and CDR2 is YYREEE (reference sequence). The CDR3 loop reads CVSSGRLFDTQYF. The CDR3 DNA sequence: TGTGTCAGCAGCGGACGACTCTTCGATACGCAGTATTTT.

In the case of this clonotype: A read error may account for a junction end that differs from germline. The CDR3 spells CANSPTHNTEASF. The DNA for the CDR3 is TGCGCCAACAGCCCCACACACAACACTGAAGCTTCCTTT. The V gene is TRBV4-1, the J gene TRBJ1-1; unclear D gene. This CDR3 has 13 amino acids. CDR1 is MGHRA, CDR2 YSYEKL, per germline.

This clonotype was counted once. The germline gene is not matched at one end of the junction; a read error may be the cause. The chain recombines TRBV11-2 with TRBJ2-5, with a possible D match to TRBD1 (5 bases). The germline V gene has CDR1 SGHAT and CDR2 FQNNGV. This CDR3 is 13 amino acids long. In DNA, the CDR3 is TGTGACAGCATCTCTACAGGTGAAGAGACCCAGTACTTC. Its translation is CDSISTGEETQYF.

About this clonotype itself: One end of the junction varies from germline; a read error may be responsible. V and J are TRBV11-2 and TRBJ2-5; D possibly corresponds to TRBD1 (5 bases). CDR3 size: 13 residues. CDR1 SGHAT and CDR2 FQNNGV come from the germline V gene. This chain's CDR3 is CASSSIGEESQYF. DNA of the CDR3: TGTGCCAGCAGCTCTATAGGGGAAGAGAGCCAGTACTTT. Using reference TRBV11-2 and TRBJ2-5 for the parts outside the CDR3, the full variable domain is EAGVAQSPRYKIIEKRQSVAFWCNPISGHATLYWYQQILGQGPKLLIQFQNNGVVDDSQLPKDRFSAERLKGVDSTLKIQPAKLEDSAVYLCASSSIGEESQYFGPGTRLLVL.

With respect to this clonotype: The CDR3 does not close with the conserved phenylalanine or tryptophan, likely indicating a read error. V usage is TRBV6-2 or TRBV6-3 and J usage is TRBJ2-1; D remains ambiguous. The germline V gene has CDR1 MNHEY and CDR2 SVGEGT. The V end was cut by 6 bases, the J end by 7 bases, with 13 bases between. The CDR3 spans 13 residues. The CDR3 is CASSRLGYNEQFY. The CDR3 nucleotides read TGTGCCAGCAGCCGCCTCGGGTATAATGAGCAGTTCTAC.

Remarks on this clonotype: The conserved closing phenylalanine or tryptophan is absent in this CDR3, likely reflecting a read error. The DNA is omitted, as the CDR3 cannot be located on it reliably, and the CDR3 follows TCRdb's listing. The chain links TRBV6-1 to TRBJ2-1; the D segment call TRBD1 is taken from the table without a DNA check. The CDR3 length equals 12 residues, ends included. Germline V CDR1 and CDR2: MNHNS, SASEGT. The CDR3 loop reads CASRTGVDEQFY.

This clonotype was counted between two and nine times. CDR3 in amino acids: CASSQERAATNEKLFF. The CDR3 DNA follows: TGCGCCAGCAGCCAAGAAAGGGCTGCAACTAATGAAAAACTGTTTTTT. The J gene is TRBJ1-4, the V gene TRBV4-1, with D unresolved. Germline V gene data show CDR1 as MGHRA and CDR2 as YSYEKL. CDR3 size: 16 residues. Trimming stripped 0 bases from V and 0 bases from J, with 8 bases between.

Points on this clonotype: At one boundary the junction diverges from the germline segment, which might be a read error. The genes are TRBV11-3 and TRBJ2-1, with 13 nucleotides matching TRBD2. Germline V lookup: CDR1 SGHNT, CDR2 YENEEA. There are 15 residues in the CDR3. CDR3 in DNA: TGTGCCAGCATCGCCACTAGCGGGAGGGGATATGGGCAGTTCTTT. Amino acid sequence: CASIATSGRGYGQFF.

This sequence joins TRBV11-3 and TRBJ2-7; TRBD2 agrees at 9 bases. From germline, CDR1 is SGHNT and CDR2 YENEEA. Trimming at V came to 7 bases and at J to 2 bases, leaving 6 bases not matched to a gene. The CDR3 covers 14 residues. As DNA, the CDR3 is TGTGCCAGCAAGTCGGGACTAGCCCCCTACGAGCAGTACTTC. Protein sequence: CASKSGLAPYEQYF.

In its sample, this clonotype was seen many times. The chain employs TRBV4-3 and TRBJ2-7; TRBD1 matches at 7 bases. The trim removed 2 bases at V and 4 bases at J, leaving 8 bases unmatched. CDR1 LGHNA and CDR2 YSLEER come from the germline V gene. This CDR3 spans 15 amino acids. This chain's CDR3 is CASSQSSDRAYEQYF. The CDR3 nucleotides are TGCGCCAGCAGCCAATCATCAGACAGGGCGTACGAGCAGTACTTC.

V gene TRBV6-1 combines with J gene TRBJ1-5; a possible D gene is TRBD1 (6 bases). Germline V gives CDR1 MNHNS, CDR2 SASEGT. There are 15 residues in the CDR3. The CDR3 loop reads CANNPGTPNNQPQHF. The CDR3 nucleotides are TGTGCGAACAACCCTGGGACACCGAACAATCAGCCCCAGCATTTT.

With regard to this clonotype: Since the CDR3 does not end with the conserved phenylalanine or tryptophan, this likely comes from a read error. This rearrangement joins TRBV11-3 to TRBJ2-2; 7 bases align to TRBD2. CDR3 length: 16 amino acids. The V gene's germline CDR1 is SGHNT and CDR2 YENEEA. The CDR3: CASNLWEGRGTGELFS. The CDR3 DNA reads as TGTGCCAGCAACTTATGGGAGGGCCGAGGCACCGGGGAGCTGTTTTCT.